This entry features one T cell receptor beta chain sequence. No antigen is known for it. This sample stems from a study of PD-1 blockade in classical Hodgkin lymphoma. Regarding the study as a whole: Causes of the repertoire differences remain undefined, possibly disease activity or prior therapy. The study found complete responders had baseline diversity similar to newly diagnosed patients. CD8+ TCR diversity did not rise significantly by C4D1, unlike CD4+.

Germline values: CDR1 SGHVS, CDR2 FNYEAQ. The V and J ends lost 5 bases and 5 bases respectively, with 9 bases between them. The CDR3 loop spans 13 amino acids. Brentuximab vedotin exposure varied, and every patient relapsed after autologous stem cell transplantation. Patients showed best responses of complete response, partial response or progressive disease. The repertoire was sequenced with immunoSEQ multiplex PCR; TCRdb's copy has only in-frame clones and lacks some. The table records about 97,000 clones, over 80% of them present only once. Source: peripheral blood mononuclear cells (PBMCs), taken at baseline. The clonotype was recovered from a human donor with classical Hodgkin lymphoma. This chain uses TRBV7-6 with TRBJ2-2; D not resolved. The CDR3 coding sequence is TGTGCCAGCAGCGAGGACCGGACCGGGGAGCTGTTTTTT. This codes for CASSEDRTGELFF. Full variable domain (remainder filled in from reference TRBV7-6 and TRBJ2-2): GAGVSQSPRYKVTKRGQDVALRCDPISGHVSLYWYRQALGQGPEFLTYFNYEAQQDKSGLPNDRFSAERPEGSISTLTIQRTEQRDSAMYRCASSEDRTGELFFGEGSRLTVL.